Reported below is one TCR beta chain. Profiling relied on immunoSEQ multiplex PCR, and the TCRdb table lists in-frame clones only, not all of them. The sample includes under 450,000 clones, 80% to 90% of them seen just once. V was pared by 4 bases and J by 5 bases, with 7 bases of the junction left unmatched. The germline CDR1 and CDR2 sequences are LGHDT and YNNKEL (reference sequence). The CDR3 runs 15 residues. These data belong to a study of blood T cell repertoires in COVID-19. Material: PBMCs or T cells enriched from blood (not recorded which). The clonotype comes from a man aged 25-45 years who had recovered from COVID-19. V usage is TRBV3-1 (or the pseudogene TRBV3-2) and J usage is TRBJ2-2; TRBD1 matches at 7 bases. CDR3: CASSLPLTGTGELFF. The CDR3 bases are TGTGCCAGCAGCCTACCATTGACAGGGACCGGGGAGCTGTTTTTT.